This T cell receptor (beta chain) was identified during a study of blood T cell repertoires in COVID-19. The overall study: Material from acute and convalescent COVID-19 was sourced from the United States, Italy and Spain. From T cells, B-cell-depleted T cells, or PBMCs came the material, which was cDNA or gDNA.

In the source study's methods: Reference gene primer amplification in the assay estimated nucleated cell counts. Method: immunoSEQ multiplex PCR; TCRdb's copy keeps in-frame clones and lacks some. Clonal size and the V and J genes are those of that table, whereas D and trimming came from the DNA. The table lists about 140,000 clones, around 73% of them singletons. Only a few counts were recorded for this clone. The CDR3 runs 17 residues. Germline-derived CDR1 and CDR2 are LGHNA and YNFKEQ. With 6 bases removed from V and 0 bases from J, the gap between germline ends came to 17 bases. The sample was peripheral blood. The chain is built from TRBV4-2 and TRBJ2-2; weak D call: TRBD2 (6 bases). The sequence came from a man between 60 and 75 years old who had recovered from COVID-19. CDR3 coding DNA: TGTGCCAGCAGAGGCGCCCCGGGGGTCGCGAACACCGGGGAGCTGTTTTTT. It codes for CASRGAPGVANTGELFF.